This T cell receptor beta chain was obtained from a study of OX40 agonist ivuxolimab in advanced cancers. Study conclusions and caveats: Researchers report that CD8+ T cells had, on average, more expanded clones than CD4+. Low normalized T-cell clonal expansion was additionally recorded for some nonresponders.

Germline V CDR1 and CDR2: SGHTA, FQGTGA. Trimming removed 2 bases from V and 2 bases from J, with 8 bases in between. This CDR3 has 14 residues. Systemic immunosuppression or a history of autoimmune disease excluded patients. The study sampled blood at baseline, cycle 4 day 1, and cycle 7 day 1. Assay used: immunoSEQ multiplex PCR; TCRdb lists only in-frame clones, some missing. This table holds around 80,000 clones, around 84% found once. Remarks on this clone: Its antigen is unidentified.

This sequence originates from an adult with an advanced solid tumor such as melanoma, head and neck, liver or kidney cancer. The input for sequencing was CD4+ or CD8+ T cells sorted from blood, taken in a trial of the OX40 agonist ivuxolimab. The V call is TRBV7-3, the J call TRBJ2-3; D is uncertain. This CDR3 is CASSLSSLTDTQYF. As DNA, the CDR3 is TGTGCCAGCAGCTTATCTAGTCTCACAGATACGCAGTATTTT.